The 14 T cell receptor beta chains below all came from one sample that was sequenced in a study of human T cells and chemical hapten exposure. TCRdb re-analysed the RACE reads in MiXCR, keeping a single row per CDR3 protein. The repertoire holds around 80,000 distinct CDR3 sequences, with about 8.7% as singletons. Documented time point: healthy volunteer bleed at 6 weeks. The template was total RNA from unfractionated whole blood. Sequenced input: whole blood. The source is a male donor in good health. Some clones in this sample may be carry-over from other donors' samples.

This clonotype has just a few counts. The rearrangement links TRBV29-1 to TRBJ2-1; 7 bases fit TRBD1. Germline assignment: CDR1 SQVTM and CDR2 ANQGSEA. The CDR3 covers 11 residues. V dropped 8 bases and J dropped 7; count of bases not matched to a gene: 5. The CDR3: CSNSQGNEQFF. The CDR3 bases are TGCAGCAATTCACAGGGGAATGAGCAGTTCTTC.

The chain recombines TRBV20-1 with TRBJ2-3, with 8 nucleotides matching TRBD2. This CDR3 has 14 amino acids. The V segment lost 7 bases and the J segment 1 base; nucleotides outside the gene matches: 7. Germline CDR1 is DFQATT and CDR2 is SNEGSKA (reference sequence). This CDR3 is CSVWAGGRTDTQYF. As DNA, the CDR3 is TGCAGTGTCTGGGCGGGGGGTCGCACAGATACGCAGTATTTT.

This clonotype was observed a handful of times. The CDR3 sequence: CASSGAGTVNSPLHF. CDR3 in DNA: TGTGCCAGCAGCGGGGCCGGGACGGTAAATTCACCCCTCCACTTT. This sequence joins TRBV9 and TRBJ1-6, with a tentative D call TRBD1 (5 bases). The V gene's germline CDR1 is SGDLS and CDR2 YYNGEE. Trimming pared 3 bases from V and 7 bases from J, leaving 14 bases between. The length of the CDR3 is 15 residues. The entire variable domain, with the rest obtained from reference TRBV9 and TRBJ1-6, is as follows: DSGVTQTPKHLITATGQRVTLRCSPRSGDLSVYWYQQSLDQGLQFLIQYYNGEERAKGNILERFSAQQFPDLHSELNLSSLELGDSALYFCASSGAGTVNSPLHFGNGTRLTVT.

This clonotype was picked up a small number of times. J is TRBJ1-1 and V is TRBV3-1; 8 nucleotides line up with TRBD1. CDR1 is LGHDT and CDR2 is YNNKEL in the germline V gene (reference sequence). The V gene end was trimmed by 5 bases and the J gene end by 1 base; junction bases not matched to a gene: 6. The CDR3 loop spans 15 amino acids. The CDR3 here is CASSYDRGPNTEAFF. Written as DNA, the CDR3 is TGTGCCAGCAGCTACGACAGGGGCCCGAACACTGAAGCTTTCTTT.

This clonotype was detected a few times. The chain combines TRBV29-1 with TRBJ1-1; 8 bases are a match to TRBD1. V lost 4 bases to trimming and J lost 7 bases; unmatched junction nucleotides: 2. This CDR3 comprises 11 residues. Per the germline V gene, CDR1 is SQVTM and CDR2 is ANQGSEA. DNA for the CDR3: TGCAGCGTTGGACAGGGGTATGAAGCTTTCTTT. The encoded protein is CSVGQGYEAFF.

The sample holds a few counts of this clonotype. The chain is built from TRBV12-3 or TRBV12-4 and TRBJ1-2, with D possibly matching TRBD1 (5 bases). V shed 6 bases and J shed 2 bases, with 10 bases lying between them. This CDR3 contains 13 residues. The CDR3 sequence: CASSKTANYGYTF. The DNA for the CDR3 is TGTGCCAGCAGCAAGACAGCGAACTATGGCTACACCTTC.

The rearrangement joins TRBV5-4 to TRBJ2-3; 8 bases map to TRBD2. This CDR3 has 16 residues. V shed 0 bases and J 0 bases; nucleotides not matched to a gene: 3. Germline V lookup: CDR1 SGHNT, CDR2 YYREEE (reference sequence). The CDR3 here is CASSLATSGSTDTQYF. For the CDR3, the DNA is TGTGCCAGCAGCTTGGCCACTAGCGGAAGCACAGATACGCAGTATTTT. Complete variable domain (other parts from reference TRBV5-4 and TRBJ2-3): ETGVTQSPTHLIKTRGQQVTLRCSSQSGHNTVSWYQQALGQGPQFIFQYYREEENGRGNFPPRFSGLQFPNYSSELNVNALELDDSALYLCASSLATSGSTDTQYFGPGTRLTVL.

The chain has TRBV5-1 and TRBJ1-2; D is unclear. The CDR3 extends over 12 amino acids. V lost 5 bases to trimming and J lost 3 bases, with 8 bases between them. The germline gives CDR1 SGHRS, CDR2 YFSETQ. DNA of the CDR3: TGCGCCAGCAGACGGCAGGACTATGGCTACACCTTC. It codes for CASRRQDYGYTF.

V and J are TRBV29-1 and TRBJ1-1, with D uncertain. The germline gives CDR1 SQVTM, CDR2 ANQGSEA. The ends were cut back, 6 bases at V and 0 bases at J, with 8 bases in the middle. The CDR3 totals 12 residues. In nucleotides, the CDR3 is TGCAGCGTCGTCCTAATGAACACTGAAGCTTTCTTT. Translated, it gives CSVVLMNTEAFF.

The rearrangement joins TRBV4-2 to TRBJ1-6; D gene uncertain. Germline V gene lookup returns CDR1 LGHNA and CDR2 YNFKEQ. Trimming left V 0 bases short and J 1 base short, with 16 bases between. The CDR3 is made up of 19 amino acids. CDR3 in DNA: TGTGCCAGCAGCCAAGAAGAAGTGATGGTTCGGTCCTATAATTCACCCCTCCACTTT. Translated, it gives CASSQEEVMVRSYNSPLHF.

This clonotype has just a few counts. The rearrangement uses TRBV6-2 or TRBV6-3 and TRBJ1-4; D gene uncertain. The CDR3 length is 12 residues. V was trimmed by 2 bases and J by 13 bases, leaving 11 bases between them. The germline gives CDR1 MNHEY, CDR2 SVGEGT. This chain's CDR3 is CASSYGGVRLFF. DNA of the CDR3: TGTGCCAGCAGTTACGGCGGGGTACGACTGTTTTTT.

A few counts support this clonotype. Here the CDR3 DNA reads TGCAGTGCCCTCTATACGTTCGAAACTGAAGCTTTCTTT. Its protein is CSALYTFETEAFF. The chain has TRBV20-1 and TRBJ1-1; no clear D gene. Germline V CDR1 and CDR2: DFQATT, SNEGSKA (reference sequence). Deletions cut 6 bases from V and 5 bases from J, with 16 bases between. CDR3 length: 13 residues.

The chain carries TRBV27 and TRBJ1-5; tentatively, D is TRBD1 (6 bases). The CDR3 extends over 18 amino acids. Germline assignment: CDR1 MNHEY and CDR2 SMNVEV (reference sequence). The ends were cut back, 2 bases at V and 2 bases at J, with 19 bases in the middle. The CDR3 here is CASSLKVGQGMGNQPQHF. CDR3 bases: TGTGCCAGCAGTTTAAAAGTTGGGCAGGGGATGGGCAATCAGCCCCAGCATTTT.

This clonotype appeared many times. The V and J genes are TRBV20-1 and TRBJ2-3, with 8 bases that match TRBD2. Unmatched junction bases numbered 4, after V lost 1 base and J lost 4 bases. The CDR3 totals 14 residues. Germline-derived CDR1 and CDR2 are DFQATT and SNEGSKA (reference sequence). The CDR3 reads CSARASGGADTQYF. The CDR3 DNA sequence: TGCAGTGCTAGAGCAAGCGGGGGCGCAGATACGCAGTATTTT.